The present entry profiles one T cell receptor beta chain with its context. The data are from a study of CD8+ T cells in alopecia areata. Germline CDR1 reads SNHLY; CDR2 reads FYNNEI. The CDR3 is 16 residues long. V was shortened by 5 bases and J by 2 bases, with 17 bases between the two germline ends. Investigators isolated RNA and reverse transcribed it into cDNA to act as the sequencing template. The repertoire was sequenced with immunoSEQ multiplex PCR; TCRdb's copy has only in-frame clones and lacks some. The table records about 64,000 clones, around 40% of them present only once. The sequence came from a human donor with alopecia areata. The chain links TRBV2 to TRBJ2-3; possibly TRBD2 for D (5 bases). Material for sequencing was NKG2D-low CD8+ T cells sorted from blood. CDR3 in amino acids: CASSSRLAESTDTQYF. In DNA, the CDR3 is TGTGCCAGCAGTTCCAGGCTAGCAGAATCCACAGATACGCAGTATTTT. The variable domain in full, with the rest retrieved from reference TRBV2 and TRBJ2-3, is EPEVTQTPSHQVTQMGQEVILRCVPISNHLYFYWYRQILGQKVEFLVSFYNNEISEKSEIFDDQFSVERPDGSNFTLKIRSTKLEDSAMYFCASSSRLAESTDTQYFGPGTRLTVL.